These 12 T cell receptor beta chains were sequenced from one sample in a study of T cells in Graves' hyperthyroidism and ophthalmopathy. TCR beta CDR3 regions were amplified from RNA. HTBI primers were employed in a first-round RT-PCR of the TCR CDR3. TCRdb called the multiplex PCR reads again in MiXCR, with one record for every CDR3 protein. This table has about 380,000 distinct CDR3 sequences, about 18% appearing once. Sequenced sample: blood. The origin of the receptors is a man in his late teens or twenties with Graves' ophthalmopathy.

This clonotype has a count of ten or more. This chain links TRBV7-6 with TRBJ2-3, with D possibly being TRBD2 (5 bases). The CDR3 is 13 residues long. Trimming stripped 1 base from V and 5 bases from J, with 7 bases between. Germline V CDR1 and CDR2: SGHVS, FNYEAQ. This CDR3 reads CASSLGGLDTQYF. Here the CDR3 DNA reads TGTGCCAGCAGCTTAGGAGGGTTAGATACGCAGTATTTT.

The chain is built from TRBV20-1 and TRBJ2-1; TRBD1 aligns across 7 bases. Trimming removed 5 bases from V and 6 bases from J; junction bases left unmatched: 4. CDR3 length: 12 residues. Germline CDR1 and CDR2: DFQATT and SNEGSKA (reference sequence). This CDR3 is CSAFGTVNEQFF. The CDR3 coding sequence is TGCAGTGCTTTCGGGACAGTCAATGAGCAGTTCTTC.

This clonotype was detected ten times or more. The chain recombines TRBV5-1 with TRBJ1-2, with D unclear. Trimming stripped 4 bases from V and 6 bases from J, with 16 bases between. The germline CDR1 and CDR2 sequences are SGHRS and YFSETQ. The CDR3 runs to 14 residues. The CDR3 reads CASSRDGSHDGYTF. CDR3 coding DNA: TGCGCCAGCAGCCGAGACGGGTCCCACGATGGCTACACCTTC. Based on the CDR3 plus reference TRBV5-1 and TRBJ1-2, the full variable domain is KAGVTQTPRYLIKTRGQQVTLSCSPISGHRSVSWYQQTPGQGLQFLFEYFSETQRNKGNFPGRFSGRQFSNSRSEMNVSTLELGDSALYLCASSRDGSHDGYTFGSGTRLTVV.

The sample holds many counts of this clonotype. The chain has TRBV3-1 and TRBJ2-3, with 7 bases lining up with TRBD2. CDR1 LGHDT and CDR2 YNNKEL come from the germline V gene (reference sequence). CDR3 size: 13 residues. V gave up 10 bases and J gave up 2 bases; unmatched junction bases: 6. The DNA for the CDR3 is TGTGCCACCAAAGCGGGGCCCACAGATACGCAGTATTTT. Translated: CATKAGPTDTQYF.

This clonotype has ten or more counts. The V gene is TRBV12-3 or TRBV12-4, the J gene TRBJ2-2, with a possible D match to TRBD2 (5 bases). Trimming cost V 2 bases and J 8 bases, with 6 bases left between them. CDR3 size: 12 residues. The CDR3 region has the DNA TGTGCCAGCAGTTTAAGGACTGGGGAGCTGTTTTTT. It encodes CASSLRTGELFF.

The rearrangement uses TRBV13 and TRBJ1-2; D is perhaps TRBD1 (6 bases). The CDR3 is made up of 16 amino acids. Looked up from germline, CDR1 is PRHDT and CDR2 is FYEKMQ (reference sequence). Between the trimmed V and J ends, which lost 5 bases and 4 bases, there was a span of 20 bases. Here the CDR3 DNA reads TGTGCCAGCAGCCCACGGGGGACACCCCTGCCCTATGGCTACACCTTC. It translates to CASSPRGTPLPYGYTF.

This clonotype was observed at least ten times. The chain has TRBV27 and TRBJ1-2, with 8 bases that match TRBD1. Losses at the gene ends were 3 bases for V and 8 bases for J; bases not matched to a gene: 5. The CDR3 runs to 13 residues. Germline V gene sequence: CDR1 MNHEY, CDR2 SMNVEV (reference sequence). CDR3 amino acids: CASSLTGAMGYTF. CDR3 coding DNA: TGTGCCAGCAGTTTGACAGGGGCTATGGGCTACACCTTC.

Only a few counts were recorded for this clonotype. The rearrangement links TRBV3-1 to TRBJ2-2, with a tentative D call TRBD1 (5 bases). The germline V gene encodes CDR1 LGHDT and CDR2 YNNKEL (reference sequence). Trimming took off 8 bases at V and 6 bases at J, with 19 bases between the two ends. The CDR3 loop spans 15 amino acids. The CDR3 nucleotides are TGTGCCAGCGGCTTGACACAGGATATGGCCGGGGAGCTGTTTTTT. Its translation: CASGLTQDMAGELFF.

Ten or more counts support this clonotype. This chain links TRBV20-1 with TRBJ2-7, with 11 bases aligning to TRBD1. Germline CDR1 reads DFQATT; CDR2 reads SNEGSKA (reference sequence). V shed 4 bases and J 5 bases; nucleotides not matched to a gene: 10. The CDR3 runs to 15 residues. CDR3 sequence (DNA): TGCAGTGCTACATACCGGGACAGGGGGTACCACGAGCAGTACTTC. Its protein product is CSATYRDRGYHEQYF.

This clonotype was recorded many times. The J gene is TRBJ1-2, the V gene TRBV11-2, with D uncertain. CDR1 SGHAT and CDR2 FQNNGV come from the germline V gene. This CDR3 is built from 12 residues. With 1 base removed from V and 5 bases from J, the gap between germline ends came to 5 bases. The CDR3 sequence: CASSLALYGYTF. The DNA for the CDR3 is TGTGCCAGCAGCTTAGCTTTATATGGCTACACCTTC.

There are many counts of this clonotype. The chain is built from TRBV12-3 or TRBV12-4 and TRBJ2-1; 11 bases line up with TRBD1. This CDR3 has 16 amino acids. With V trimmed by 5 bases and J by 6 bases, 9 bases remained unmatched. The CDR3 sequence: CASSTRDRGVGNEQFF. The CDR3 coding sequence is TGTGCCAGCAGTACTCGGGACAGGGGGGTAGGCAATGAGCAGTTCTTC.

This clonotype was observed at least ten times. The J gene is TRBJ2-1, the V gene TRBV14; TRBD2 matches 10 bases. V shed 1 base and J 6 bases; nucleotides not matched to a gene: 0. The CDR3 has 14 residues. Germline V gene sequence: CDR1 SGHDN, CDR2 FVKESK. The CDR3 here is CASSQGTSGNEQFF. DNA of the CDR3: TGTGCCAGCAGCCAAGGGACTAGCGGCAATGAGCAGTTCTTC.